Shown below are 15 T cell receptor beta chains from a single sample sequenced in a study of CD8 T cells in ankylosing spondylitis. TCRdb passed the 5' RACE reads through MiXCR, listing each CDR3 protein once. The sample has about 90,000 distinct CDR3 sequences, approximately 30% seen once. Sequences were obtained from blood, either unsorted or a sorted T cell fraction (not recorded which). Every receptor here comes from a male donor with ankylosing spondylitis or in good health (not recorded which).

This chain's CDR3 is CSVNPTGTDTLIYGYTF. CDR3 DNA: TGCAGTGTCAATCCTACCGGGACGGACACGTTGATTTATGGCTACACCTTC. The chain employs TRBV29-1 and TRBJ1-2; the D gene is possibly TRBD1 (5 bases). The CDR3 sequence is 17 residues long. From germline, CDR1 is SQVTM and CDR2 ANQGSEA.

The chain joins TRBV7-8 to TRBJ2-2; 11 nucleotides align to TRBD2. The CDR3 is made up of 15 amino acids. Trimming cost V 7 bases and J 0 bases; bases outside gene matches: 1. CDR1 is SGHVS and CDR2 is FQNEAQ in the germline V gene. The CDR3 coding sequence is TGTGCCAGCAAGGGACTAGCGGCGAACACCGGGGAGCTGTTTTTT. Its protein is CASKGLAANTGELFF.

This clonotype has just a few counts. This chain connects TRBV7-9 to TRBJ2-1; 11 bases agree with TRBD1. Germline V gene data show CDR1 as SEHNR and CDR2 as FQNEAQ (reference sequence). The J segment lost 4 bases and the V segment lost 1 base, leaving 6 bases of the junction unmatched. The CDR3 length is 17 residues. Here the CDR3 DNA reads TGTGCCAGCAGCTTAGGGGGGACAGGGGGGCCGTACAATGAGCAGTTCTTC. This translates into CASSLGGTGGPYNEQFF.

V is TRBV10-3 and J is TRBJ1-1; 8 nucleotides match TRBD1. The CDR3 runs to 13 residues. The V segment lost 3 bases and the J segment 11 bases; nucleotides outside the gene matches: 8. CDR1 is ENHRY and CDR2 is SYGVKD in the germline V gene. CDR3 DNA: TGTGCCATCAGTGACTACAGACAGGGGATCGCTTTCTTT. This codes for CAISDYRQGIAFF.

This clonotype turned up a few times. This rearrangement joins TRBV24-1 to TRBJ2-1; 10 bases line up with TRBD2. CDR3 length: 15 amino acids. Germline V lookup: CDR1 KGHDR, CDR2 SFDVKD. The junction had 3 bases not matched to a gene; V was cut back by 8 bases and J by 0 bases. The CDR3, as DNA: TGTGCCACCACCCCTAGCGGGAGCTCCTACAATGAGCAGTTCTTC. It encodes CATTPSGSSYNEQFF.

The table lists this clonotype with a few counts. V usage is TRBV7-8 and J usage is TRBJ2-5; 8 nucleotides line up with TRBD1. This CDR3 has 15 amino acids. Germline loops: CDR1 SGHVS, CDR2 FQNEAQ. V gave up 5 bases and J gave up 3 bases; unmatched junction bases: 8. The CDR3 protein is CASSPQGAVKETQYF. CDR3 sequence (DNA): TGTGCCAGCAGCCCTCAGGGGGCGGTAAAAGAGACCCAGTACTTC.

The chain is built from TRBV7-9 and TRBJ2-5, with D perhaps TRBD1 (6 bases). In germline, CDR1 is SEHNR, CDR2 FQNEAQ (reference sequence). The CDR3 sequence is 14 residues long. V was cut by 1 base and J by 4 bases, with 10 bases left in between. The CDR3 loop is CASSLVNRVETQYF. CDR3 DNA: TGTGCCAGCAGCTTAGTCAACAGGGTAGAGACCCAGTACTTC.

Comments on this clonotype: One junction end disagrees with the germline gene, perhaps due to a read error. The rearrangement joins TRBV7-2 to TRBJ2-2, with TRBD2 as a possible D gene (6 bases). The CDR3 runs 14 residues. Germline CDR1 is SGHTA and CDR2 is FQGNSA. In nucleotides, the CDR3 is TGTGCCAGCAGCTTACGGTGGGATACCGGGGGGCTGTTTTTT. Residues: CASSLRWDTGGLFF.

This CDR3 reads CASSLSGGLTDTQYF. CDR3 DNA: TGTGCCAGCAGCTTATCCGGGGGCCTCACAGATACGCAGTATTTT. The rearrangement links TRBV7-9 to TRBJ2-3; D is tentatively TRBD1 or TRBD2 (6 bases each). The CDR3 length is 15 residues. V lost 2 bases and J lost 2, with 11 bases in between. Germline V gene data show CDR1 as SEHNR and CDR2 as FQNEAQ (reference sequence).

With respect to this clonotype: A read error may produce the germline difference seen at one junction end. Here the CDR3 reads CASSSQTSRDTQYF. CDR3 DNA sequence: TGTGCCAGCAGCTCACAGACTAGCAGAGATACGCAGTATTTT. The rearrangement uses TRBV7-2 and TRBJ2-3, with TRBD2 matching over 7 bases. This CDR3 is 14 amino acids long. Germline-derived CDR1 and CDR2 are SGHTA and FQGNSA.

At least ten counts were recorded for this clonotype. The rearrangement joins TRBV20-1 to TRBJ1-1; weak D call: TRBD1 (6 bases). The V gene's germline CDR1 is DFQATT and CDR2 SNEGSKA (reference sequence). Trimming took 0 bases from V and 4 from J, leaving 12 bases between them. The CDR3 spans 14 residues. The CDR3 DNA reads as TGCAGTGCTAGAGATCAACAGGGTGGCACTGAAGCTTTCTTT. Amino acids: CSARDQQGGTEAFF.

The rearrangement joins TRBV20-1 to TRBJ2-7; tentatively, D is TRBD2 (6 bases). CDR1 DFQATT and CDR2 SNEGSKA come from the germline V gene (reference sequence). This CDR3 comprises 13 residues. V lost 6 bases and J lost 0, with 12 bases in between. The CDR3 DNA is TGCAGTGCACGGGACTTCTCCTCCTACGAGCAGTACTTC. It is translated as CSARDFSSYEQYF.

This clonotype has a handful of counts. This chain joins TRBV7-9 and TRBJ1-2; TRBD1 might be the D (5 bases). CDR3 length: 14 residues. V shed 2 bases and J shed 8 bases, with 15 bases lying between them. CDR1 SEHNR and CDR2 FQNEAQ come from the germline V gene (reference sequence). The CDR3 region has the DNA TGTGCCAGCAGCTTACAGGGCGATGTATGGGGCTACACCTTC. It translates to CASSLQGDVWGYTF.

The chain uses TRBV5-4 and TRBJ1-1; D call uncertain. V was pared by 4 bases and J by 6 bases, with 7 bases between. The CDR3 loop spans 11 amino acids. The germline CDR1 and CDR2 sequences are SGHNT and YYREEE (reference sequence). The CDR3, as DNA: TGTGCCAGCAGCGCCCGCTCTGAAGCTTTCTTT. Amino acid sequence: CASSARSEAFF.

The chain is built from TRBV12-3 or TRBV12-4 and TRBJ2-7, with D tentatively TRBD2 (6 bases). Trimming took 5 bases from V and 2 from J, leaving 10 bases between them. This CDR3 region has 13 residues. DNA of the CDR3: TGTGCCAGCAGTCGACTAGAGACCTACGAGCAGTACTTC. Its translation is CASSRLETYEQYF.